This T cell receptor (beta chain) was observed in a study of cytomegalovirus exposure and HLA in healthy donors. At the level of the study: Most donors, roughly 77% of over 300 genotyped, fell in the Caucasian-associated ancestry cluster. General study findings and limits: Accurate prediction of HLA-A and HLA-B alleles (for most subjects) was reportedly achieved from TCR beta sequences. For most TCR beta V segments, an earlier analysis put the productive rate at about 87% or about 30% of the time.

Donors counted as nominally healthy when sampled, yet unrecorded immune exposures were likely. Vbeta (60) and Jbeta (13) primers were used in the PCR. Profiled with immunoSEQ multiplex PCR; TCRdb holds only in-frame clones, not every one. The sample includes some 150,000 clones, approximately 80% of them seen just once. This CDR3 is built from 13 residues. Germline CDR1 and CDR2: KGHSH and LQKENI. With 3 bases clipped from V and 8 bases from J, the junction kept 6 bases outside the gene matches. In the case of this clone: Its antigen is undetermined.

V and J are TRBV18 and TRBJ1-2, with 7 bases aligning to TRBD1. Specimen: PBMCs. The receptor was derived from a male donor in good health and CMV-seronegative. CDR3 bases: TGTGCCAGCTCACCTGGACAGGAGTCGGGCTACACCTTC. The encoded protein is CASSPGQESGYTF. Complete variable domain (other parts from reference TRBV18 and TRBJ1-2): NAGVMQNPRHLVRRRGQEARLRCSPMKGHSHVYWYRQLPEEGLKFMVYLQKENIIDESGMPKERFSAEFPKEGPSILRIQQVVRGDSAAYFCASSPGQESGYTFGSGTRLTVV.